This T cell receptor beta chain was sequenced during a study of T-cell memory formation after mild COVID-19. Study-wide results and caveats: Day 15 to 85 contractors were CD4/CD8 balanced; later expanders leaned CD4+.

TCRdb independently ran MiXCR on the 5' RACE reads; one entry per CDR3 protein. The sample includes about 130,000 distinct CDR3 sequences, about 6.5% seen only once; the top ten take 2% to 2.5%. The CDR3 loop spans 11 amino acids. The V gene's germline CDR1 is MNHEY and CDR2 SMNVEV (reference sequence). V lost 3 bases and J 9 bases, leaving 6 bases between the germline ends. At least ten counts were recorded for this clonotype. Its antigen is still unknown. This clonotype was obtained from an adult woman who had mild COVID-19 (a few samples of this study predate the infection). Cell type and time point are not known. J is TRBJ2-1 and V is TRBV27; D call uncertain. The sequenced sample was PBMCs or a T cell subset sorted from them (not recorded which). The CDR3 protein is CASSFRSEQFF. CDR3 nucleotides: TGTGCCAGCAGTTTCCGGAGTGAGCAGTTCTTC.